This T cell receptor (beta chain) originates from a study of T cells in Graves' hyperthyroidism and ophthalmopathy. This clonotype was counted many times. Amplification yielded TCR beta CDR3 regions, with RNA transcripts as the source. A first-round RT-PCR of the TCR CDR3 used the HTBI primer set. TCRdb reprocessed the multiplex PCR reads via MiXCR and lists one record per CDR3 protein. The sample records about 270,000 distinct CDR3 sequences, about 15% being singletons. The CDR3 contains 17 residues. V was shortened by 0 bases and J by 4 bases, with 21 bases between the two germline ends. Germline CDR1 reads GTSNPN; CDR2 reads SVGIG (reference sequence). The source of the PBMCs was about 10 ml of fresh peripheral blood.

Material for sequencing was blood. The chain is built from TRBV30 and TRBJ1-1; maybe TRBD1 (6 bases). This clonotype was sampled from a woman aged 45 to 65 with Graves' hyperthyroidism that later progressed to Graves' ophthalmopathy. CDR3 in amino acids: CAWSVRKTQGGGTEAFF. CDR3 nucleotide sequence: TGTGCCTGGAGTGTGAGGAAAACACAGGGAGGGGGCACTGAAGCTTTCTTT.